The T cell receptor beta chain described here comes from a study of T-cell reconstitution after alpha-beta-depleted transplantation in children. Overall study results and limits: Counts and diversity of T cells one year after transplant came mostly from newly produced T cells. Roughly two months post-transplant, alpha-beta T cells reportedly originated from several hundred graft clones that had expanded. For some patients, TCRbeta diversity was high at day 60 because of recipient T cells and thymic progenitors that survived.

A TCRbeta library incorporating unique molecular identifiers was prepared. TCRdb re-derived calls from the PCR reads in MiXCR, one entry per CDR3 protein. The table includes 450,000 to 600,000 distinct CDR3 sequences, around 13% detected once. Germline CDR1 and CDR2: SGHRS and YFSETQ. The CDR3 spans 14 residues. J gave up 7 bases and V 1 base, and 7 bases lay outside the gene matches. With regard to this clonotype: Its target is unknown.

The chain combines TRBV5-1 with TRBJ2-7, with 8 bases fitting TRBD1. The specimen comprised PBMCs, mostly from graft donor cells, sampled 360 days after TCRalphabeta/CD19-depleted stem cell transplant. The TCR comes from a male patient between 10 and 17 years old who had a stem cell transplant for acute myeloid leukemia, so the T cells may come from the graft donor. The CDR3 region is CASSLWLRGQEQYF. The DNA for the CDR3 is TGCGCCAGCAGCTTGTGGCTCAGGGGGCAGGAGCAGTACTTC.